Each of the 32 T cell receptor beta chains below was sequenced from the same sample in a study of cytomegalovirus exposure and HLA in healthy donors (TCRdb year 2017). The library was built by means of the immunoSEQ multiplex PCR assay. TCRdb carries this immuneACCESS record with in-frame sequences only. Its versions omit some clonotypes, under half of them owing to an unresolved V gene in the studies checked, with the rest unexplained. The sample profile shows roughly 330,000 clones; about nine tenths of them were found once. 1.2% of the sample belongs to the ten largest clones. The sample consisted of PBMCs. The origin of the receptors is a young woman in good health and CMV-seropositive.

The chain uses TRBV6-5 and TRBJ2-1, with 11 bases lining up with TRBD1. Germline V CDR1 and CDR2: MNHEY, SVGAGI. V was pared by 4 bases and J by 8 bases, with 7 bases of the junction left unmatched. The CDR3 contains 15 residues. The CDR3 region has the DNA TGTGCCAGCAGTTCAGGACAGGGGGCAGTCGATGAGCAGTTCTTC. Translating gives CASSSGQGAVDEQFF.

This clone was found a few times. The chain combines TRBV10-3 with TRBJ2-7; D remains unclear. V dropped 4 bases and J dropped 3 bases, with 16 bases sitting between them. Germline CDR1 reads ENHRY; CDR2 reads SYGVKD. This CDR3 has 15 residues. The CDR3 here is CAISGQVVPVYEQYF. For the CDR3, the DNA is TGTGCCATCAGTGGACAAGTCGTGCCAGTCTACGAGCAGTACTTC.

This clone is a singleton in its sample. V and J are TRBV18 and TRBJ1-3, with D hard to call. The CDR3 spans 14 residues. V lost 2 bases and J 0 bases, leaving 5 bases between the germline ends. Per the germline V gene, CDR1 is KGHSH and CDR2 is LQKENI. The CDR3 DNA follows: TGTGCCAGCTCACCAGGGATCTCTGGAAACACCATATATTTT. It is translated as CASSPGISGNTIYF.

The chain links TRBV7-3 to TRBJ2-1; possible D gene TRBD2, 7 bases. The germline V and J ends were trimmed by 5 bases and 9 bases, with 17 bases remaining between them. The CDR3 has 14 amino acids. Germline CDR1 SGHTA, CDR2 FQGTGA. The CDR3 region has the DNA TGTGCCAGCAGCCCCTATTCAGGGGAGGGTGAGCAGTTCTTC. It encodes CASSPYSGEGEQFF.

This clone was observed once. The J gene is TRBJ1-3, the V gene TRBV29-1; D ambiguous. Trimming took 4 bases from V and 0 from J, leaving 7 bases between them. CDR1 SQVTM and CDR2 ANQGSEA come from the germline V gene. CDR3 length: 13 residues. CDR3 bases: TGCAGCGTTGTATTTAGCTCTGGAAACACCATATATTTT. Translation: CSVVFSSGNTIYF.

This chain uses TRBV10-3 with TRBJ1-5; D call uncertain. The V end lost 4 bases, the J end lost 3 bases, and 4 bases lay between the germline ends. The CDR3 has 12 amino acids. The germline V gene encodes CDR1 ENHRY and CDR2 SYGVKD. CDR3 amino acids: CAISAPNQPQHF. In DNA form, the CDR3 reads TGTGCCATCAGTGCGCCCAATCAGCCCCAGCATTTT.

V gene TRBV28 combines with J gene TRBJ1-5; TRBD1 aligns across 7 bases. Trimming took 3 bases from V and 2 from J; bases not matched to a gene: 4. In germline, CDR1 is MDHEN, CDR2 SYDVKM. The CDR3 covers 15 residues. The CDR3 DNA reads TGTGCCAGCAGTTTTTCCGGGACAGGCAATCAGCCCCAGCATTTT. It is translated as CASSFSGTGNQPQHF. Full variable domain (rest looked up from reference TRBV28 and TRBJ1-5): DVKVTQSSRYLVKRTGEKVFLECVQDMDHENMFWYRQDPGLGLRLIYFSYDVKMKEKGDIPEGYSVSREKKERFSLILESASTNQTSMYLCASSFSGTGNQPQHFGDGTRLSIL.

The chain carries TRBV15 and TRBJ1-2, with D tentatively TRBD1 (6 bases). The CDR3 is 16 residues long. CDR1 is LNHNV and CDR2 is YYDKDF in the germline V gene (reference sequence). V was clipped by 2 bases and J by 2 bases, with 15 bases between them. Here the CDR3 reads CATSRFPRGSNYGYTF. CDR3 in DNA: TGTGCCACCAGCAGATTCCCCAGGGGATCCAACTATGGCTACACCTTC.

The rearrangement joins TRBV5-4 to TRBJ2-2; 9 bases fit TRBD1. Germline V CDR1 and CDR2: SGHNT, YYREEE (reference sequence). CDR3 length: 15 residues. Trimming at V came to 4 bases and at J to 3 bases, leaving 4 bases not matched to a gene. The CDR3 sequence: CASSLRQGDTGELFF. The CDR3 DNA reads TGTGCCAGCAGCCTCAGACAGGGGGACACCGGGGAGCTGTTTTTT. Variable domain in full (rest from reference TRBV5-4 and TRBJ2-2): ETGVTQSPTHLIKTRGQQVTLRCSSQSGHNTVSWYQQALGQGPQFIFQYYREEENGRGNFPPRFSGLQFPNYSSELNVNALELDDSALYLCASSLRQGDTGELFFGEGSRLTVL.

The chain joins TRBV27 to TRBJ2-7, with 12 bases fitting TRBD1. The CDR3 loop spans 16 amino acids. The junction had 8 bases not matched to a gene; V was cut back by 1 base and J by 7 bases. Germline V lookup: CDR1 MNHEY, CDR2 SMNVEV (reference sequence). In nucleotides, the CDR3 is TGTGCCAGCAGTTTATTCTCGGGACAGGGGGCGAATGAGCAGTACTTC. Its protein is CASSLFSGQGANEQYF.

The table lists this clone with a count of one. V and J are TRBV27 and TRBJ1-5; D ambiguous. Trimming removed 5 bases at V and 6 bases at J, with 11 bases between. The germline CDR1 and CDR2 sequences are MNHEY and SMNVEV (reference sequence). The CDR3 sequence is 13 residues long. This CDR3 is CASSPKGIQPQHF. CDR3 DNA: TGTGCCAGCAGTCCCAAGGGTATTCAGCCCCAGCATTTT.

The gene calls are TRBV9 and TRBJ2-7; the match to TRBD2 covers 11 bases. This CDR3 has 16 amino acids. Per the germline V gene, CDR1 is SGDLS and CDR2 is YYNGEE. V dropped 9 bases and J dropped 6; count of bases not matched to a gene: 17. CDR3 DNA sequence: TGTGCCATCCTTCCCCATAGCGGGAGGGCCTCGACCGAGCAGTACTTC. Its translation: CAILPHSGRASTEQYF.

The chain joins TRBV6-8 to TRBJ1-2; TRBD1 matches 9 bases. The CDR3 covers 14 residues. CDR1 is MNHGY and CDR2 is SAAAGT in the germline V gene. V was pared by 4 bases and J by 3 bases, with 3 bases of the junction left unmatched. The CDR3 DNA reads as TGTGCCAGCAGTTGCTACAGGGGGCACTATGGCTACACCTTC. It specifies CASSCYRGHYGYTF.

The chain recombines TRBV4-3 with TRBJ1-6; no definite D call. CDR3 length equals 14 residues. Trimming pared 6 bases from V and 4 bases from J, leaving 10 bases between. Germline V gene lookup returns CDR1 LGHNA and CDR2 YSLEER. CDR3 nucleotides: TGCGCCAGCAGGCCCGGGTCTTATAATTCACCCCTCCACTTT. Protein product: CASRPGSYNSPLHF.

In DNA, the CDR3 is TGTGCCAGCAGTTCTGAGCCCATCTTCGCGAACACGCAGTATTTT. Translation: CASSSEPIFANTQYF. This rearrangement joins TRBV27 to TRBJ2-3; D uncertain. Looked up from germline, CDR1 is MNHEY and CDR2 is SMNVEV (reference sequence). Trimming took off 4 bases at V and 9 bases at J, with 20 bases between the two ends. The CDR3 covers 15 residues.

The CDR3 region has the DNA TGTGCCACCAGCAACATGCGGGTAGACAATGAGCAGTTCTTC. Its translation is CATSNMRVDNEQFF. The rearrangement links TRBV15 to TRBJ2-1; a possible D gene is TRBD2 (5 bases). The CDR3 is 14 residues long. The V gene's germline CDR1 is LNHNV and CDR2 YYDKDF (reference sequence). Trimming shortened V by 4 bases and J by 5 bases, and 12 bases separated the two germline ends.

The chain combines TRBV18 with TRBJ1-4; TRBD1 might be the D (5 bases). Trimming cost V 6 bases and J 4 bases, with 18 bases left between them. The germline CDR1 and CDR2 sequences are KGHSH and LQKENI. The CDR3 sequence is 16 residues long. This chain's CDR3 is CASSEFQGNGNEKLFF. The CDR3 DNA reads as TGTGCCAGCTCGGAATTCCAGGGTAATGGTAATGAAAAACTGTTTTTT.

V usage is TRBV4-3 and J usage is TRBJ2-7, with 14 bases aligning to TRBD2. The CDR3 runs 18 residues. CDR1 is LGHNA, CDR2 YSLEER, per germline. V lost 1 base to trimming and J lost 4 bases; unmatched junction nucleotides: 9. As DNA, the CDR3 is TGCGCCAGCAGCCAAGCGGGGAGAGGGACTAGCGGGAGTTACGAGCAGTACTTC. Translated: CASSQAGRGTSGSYEQYF.

V usage is TRBV28 and J usage is TRBJ1-4; TRBD1 matches at 12 bases. Germline CDR1 is MDHEN and CDR2 is SYDVKM. Trimming took 7 bases from V and 8 from J; bases not matched to a gene: 14. The CDR3 extends over 17 amino acids. The chain's CDR3 is CASTDGTGGTEDEKLFF. The CDR3 DNA reads as TGTGCCAGCACCGACGGGACAGGGGGCACCGAGGACGAAAAACTGTTTTTT. The entire variable domain, with the rest obtained from reference TRBV28 and TRBJ1-4, is as follows: DVKVTQSSRYLVKRTGEKVFLECVQDMDHENMFWYRQDPGLGLRLIYFSYDVKMKEKGDIPEGYSVSREKKERFSLILESASTNQTSMYLCASTDGTGGTEDEKLFFGSGTQLSVL.

The chain carries TRBV27 and TRBJ2-1; 12 positions match TRBD2. Germline CDR1 is MNHEY and CDR2 is SMNVEV (reference sequence). The CDR3 covers 18 residues. V lost 7 bases, J lost 0 bases, and 10 bases stayed unmatched. The DNA of the CDR3 is TGTGCCAGCATCTTGACTAGCGGGGGCCACCCCTCCTACAATGAGCAGTTCTTC. Its translation is CASILTSGGHPSYNEQFF.

This clone was recorded a few times. The chain couples TRBV6-6 to TRBJ2-7; TRBD1 matches at 7 bases. CDR1 is MNHNY and CDR2 is SVGAGI in the germline V gene (reference sequence). Unmatched junction bases numbered 2, after V lost 5 bases and J lost 1 base. This CDR3 has 13 amino acids. The CDR3 region is CASSRQGSYEQYF. The CDR3 DNA is TGTGCCAGCAGTAGACAGGGATCCTACGAGCAGTACTTC.

The genes are TRBV6-1 and TRBJ1-1; TRBD1 is a possible D gene (5 bases). Trimming shortened V by 4 bases and J by 6 bases, and 15 bases separated the two germline ends. Germline CDR1 and CDR2: MNHNS and SASEGT. This CDR3 comprises 14 residues. Here the CDR3 DNA reads TGTGCCAGCAGTGCGACAGAGTTAGGCTCTGAAGCTTTCTTT. This encodes CASSATELGSEAFF.

The chain links TRBV6-6 to TRBJ2-5, with TRBD2 matching over 13 bases. J lost 3 bases, V lost 6 bases, and 7 bases had no gene match. The germline V gene has CDR1 MNHNY and CDR2 SVGAGI (reference sequence). This CDR3 region has 16 residues. CDR3 in amino acids: CASSPTSGGPKETQYF. Written as DNA, the CDR3 is TGTGCCAGCAGCCCGACTAGCGGGGGGCCTAAAGAGACCCAGTACTTC.

This sequence joins TRBV6-5 and TRBJ2-5, with no clear D. V shed 2 bases and J shed 0 bases, with 7 bases lying between them. This CDR3 has 14 residues. CDR1 and CDR2 from the germline V gene are MNHEY and SVGAGI. CDR3 residues: CASSYKLHQETQYF. In nucleotides, the CDR3 is TGTGCCAGCAGTTACAAACTCCACCAAGAGACCCAGTACTTC.

V gene TRBV2 combines with J gene TRBJ2-6; a possible D gene is TRBD1 (6 bases). The CDR3 covers 15 residues. The V end lost 6 bases, the J end lost 1 base, and 10 bases lay between the germline ends. CDR1 is SNHLY and CDR2 is FYNNEI in the germline V gene. In nucleotides, the CDR3 is TGTGCCAGCAGGTCAACAGGGTCTGGGGCCAACGTCCTGACTTTC. This encodes CASRSTGSGANVLTF.

The chain combines TRBV5-6 with TRBJ2-7; TRBD2 is a possible D gene (6 bases). Germline loops: CDR1 SGHDT, CDR2 YYEEEE. Between the trimmed V and J ends, which lost 4 bases and 5 bases, there was a span of 13 bases. The CDR3 spans 13 residues. DNA of the CDR3: TGTGCCAGCAGCCGGGGAGGCGCTCACGAGCAGTACTTC. This encodes CASSRGGAHEQYF.

The V and J genes are TRBV4-2 and TRBJ2-5, with 7 bases aligning to TRBD2. The CDR3 runs to 16 residues. Germline CDR1 and CDR2: LGHNA and YNFKEQ. With 2 bases clipped from V and 1 base from J, the junction kept 7 bases outside the gene matches. The CDR3 protein is CASSQHQRGTQETQYF. The CDR3 nucleotides are TGTGCCAGCAGCCAACACCAGCGGGGTACCCAAGAGACCCAGTACTTC.

The rearrangement links TRBV5-8 to TRBJ2-3; D not certain. Germline V lookup: CDR1 SGHTS, CDR2 YDEGEE. Trimming took off 1 base at V and 0 bases at J, with 9 bases between the two ends. CDR3 length: 15 residues. The CDR3 bases are TGTGCCAGCAGCTTGAGGCCGGGTAGCACAGATACGCAGTATTTT. It translates to CASSLRPGSTDTQYF.

This sequence joins TRBV9 and TRBJ2-2, with D unclear. Trimming left V 6 bases short and J 6 bases short, with 12 bases between. Germline V gene data show CDR1 as SGDLS and CDR2 as YYNGEE. The CDR3 loop spans 13 amino acids. This CDR3 reads CASTMGMSGELFF. The CDR3 DNA sequence: TGTGCCAGCACCATGGGGATGTCCGGGGAGCTGTTTTTT.

V and J are TRBV4-3 and TRBJ2-3; no clear D. Germline V gene sequence: CDR1 LGHNA, CDR2 YSLEER. The CDR3 loop spans 14 amino acids. The germline V and J ends were trimmed by 0 bases and 2 bases, with 6 bases remaining between them. The CDR3 protein is CASSQDRHTDTQYF. In nucleotides, the CDR3 is TGCGCCAGCAGCCAAGATCGCCACACAGATACGCAGTATTTT.

V is TRBV4-1 and J is TRBJ1-2; maybe TRBD1 (6 bases). The V gene's germline CDR1 is MGHRA and CDR2 YSYEKL. The CDR3 covers 15 residues. V was clipped by 1 base and J by 6 bases, with 15 bases between them. Here the CDR3 reads CASSQAADSFDGYTF. Written as DNA, the CDR3 is TGCGCCAGCAGCCAAGCGGCGGACAGTTTCGATGGCTACACCTTC.

The rearrangement joins TRBV4-2 to TRBJ2-7, with D maybe TRBD1 (5 bases). CDR3 length: 16 amino acids. Trimming left V 0 bases short and J 7 bases short, with 19 bases between. Germline V CDR1 and CDR2: LGHNA, YNFKEQ. CDR3 region: CASSQDTEPGSGEQYF. The CDR3 DNA is TGTGCCAGCAGCCAAGATACGGAGCCAGGGTCGGGTGAGCAGTACTTC.